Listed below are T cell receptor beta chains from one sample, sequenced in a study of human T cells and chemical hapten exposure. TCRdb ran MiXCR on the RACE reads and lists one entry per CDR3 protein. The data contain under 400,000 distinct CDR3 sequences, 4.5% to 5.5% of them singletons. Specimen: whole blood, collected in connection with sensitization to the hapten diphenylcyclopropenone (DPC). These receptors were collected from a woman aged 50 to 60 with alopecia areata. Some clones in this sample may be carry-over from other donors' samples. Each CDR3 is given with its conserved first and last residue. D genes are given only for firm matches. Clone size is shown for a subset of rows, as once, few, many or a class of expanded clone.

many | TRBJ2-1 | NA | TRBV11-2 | CASSLGIEQFF | TGTGCCAGCAGCTTAGGCATAGAGCAGTTCTTC
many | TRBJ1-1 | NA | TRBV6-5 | CASSSGRTEAFF | TGTGCCAGCAGCTCTGGTCGGACTGAAGCTTTCTTT
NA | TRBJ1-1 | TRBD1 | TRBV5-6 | CASSYRGQDEAFF | TGTGCCAGCAGCTACAGGGGGCAGGATGAAGCTTTCTTT
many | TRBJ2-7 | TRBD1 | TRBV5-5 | CASSLGQGPSEQYF | TGTGCCAGCAGCTTGGGACAGGGCCCAAGCGAGCAGTACTTC
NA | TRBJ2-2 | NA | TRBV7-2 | CASSLVTRRSTGELFF | TGTGCCAGCAGCTTAGTGACCAGGAGAAGTACCGGGGAGCTGTTTTTT
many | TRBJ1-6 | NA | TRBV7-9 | CASSSRALTPLHF | TGTGCCAGCAGCTCCCGGGCGCTTACACCCCTCCACTTT
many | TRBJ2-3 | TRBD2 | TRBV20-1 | CSAVGLAGADTQYF | TGCAGTGCTGTAGGACTAGCGGGCGCAGATACGCAGTATTTT
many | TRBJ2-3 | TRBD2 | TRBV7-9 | CASSSPSGRGADTQYF | TGTGCCAGCAGCTCCCCTAGCGGGAGGGGAGCAGATACGCAGTATTTT
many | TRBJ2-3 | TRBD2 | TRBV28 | CASSTIFGRDLADFTDTQYF | TGTGCCAGCAGCACCATATTCGGGAGGGACCTAGCGGATTTCACAGATACGCAGTATTTT
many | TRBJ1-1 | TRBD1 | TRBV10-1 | CASSTGDTEAFF | TGCGCCAGCAGCACAGGGGACACTGAAGCTTTCTTT
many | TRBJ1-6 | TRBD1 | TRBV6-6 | CASSYGDRGSPLHF | TGTGCCAGCAGTTACGGGGACAGGGGGTCACCCCTCCACTTT
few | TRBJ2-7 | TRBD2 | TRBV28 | CASSSASGLSYEQYF | TGTGCCAGCAGTTCCGCTAGCGGTCTCTCCTACGAGCAGTACTTC
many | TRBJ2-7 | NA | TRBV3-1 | CASSQVISPAYEQYF | TGTGCCAGCAGCCAAGTCATAAGCCCCGCCTACGAGCAGTACTTC
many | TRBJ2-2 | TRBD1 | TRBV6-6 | CASSRLQGVGGELFF | TGTGCCAGCAGTCGACTTCAGGGGGTGGGCGGGGAGCTGTTTTTT
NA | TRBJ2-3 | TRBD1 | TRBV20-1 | CSARKGTGNTDTQYF | TGCAGTGCTAGAAAAGGGACAGGGAATACAGATACGCAGTATTTT
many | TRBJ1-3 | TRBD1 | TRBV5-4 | CASSRDRGHGNTIYF | TGTGCCAGCAGCCGGGACAGGGGGCATGGAAACACCATATATTTT
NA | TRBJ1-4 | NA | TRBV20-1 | CSASRDNNWDEKLFF | TGCAGTGCATCAAGGGATAACAATTGGGATGAAAAACTGTTTTTT
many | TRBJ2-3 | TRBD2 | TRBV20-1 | CSAKTSVGTDTQYF | TGCAGTGCTAAGACTAGCGTTGGCACAGATACGCAGTATTTT
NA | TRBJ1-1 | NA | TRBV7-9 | CASSPQNTEAFF | TGTGCCAGCAGTCCACAGAACACTGAAGCTTTCTTT
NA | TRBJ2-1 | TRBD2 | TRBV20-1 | CSASGLAGEQFF | TGCAGTGCTAGTGGCCTAGCGGGAGAGCAGTTCTTC
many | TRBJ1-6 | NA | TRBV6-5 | CASSSVETYNSPLHF | TGTGCCAGCAGTTCGGTGGAGACCTATAATTCACCCCTCCACTTT
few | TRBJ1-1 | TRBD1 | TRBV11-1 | CASSNYQGGWNTEAFF | TGTGCCAGCAGCAACTACCAAGGGGGCTGGAACACTGAAGCTTTCTTT
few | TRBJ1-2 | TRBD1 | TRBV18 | CASSQSTGTGYGYTF | TGTGCCAGCTCACAATCGACCGGGACAGGGTATGGCTACACCTTC
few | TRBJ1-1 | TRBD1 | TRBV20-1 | CSARRTGGTEAFF | TGCAGTGCTAGGAGGACAGGGGGAACTGAAGCTTTCTTT
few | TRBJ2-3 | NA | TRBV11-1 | CASSRIGPQTDTQYF | TGTGCCAGCAGCCGGATTGGTCCCCAAACAGATACGCAGTATTTT
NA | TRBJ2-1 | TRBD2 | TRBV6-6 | CASSIGTSGSSYNEQFF | TGTGCCAGCAGTATCGGGACTAGCGGGAGCTCCTACAATGAGCAGTTCTTC
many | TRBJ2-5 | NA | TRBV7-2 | CASSLGTSNFMAETQYF | TGTGCCAGCAGCTTAGGAACTAGCAACTTTATGGCGGAGACCCAGTACTTC
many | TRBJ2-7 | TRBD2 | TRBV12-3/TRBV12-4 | CASSLAGGPGTYEQYF | TGTGCCAGCTCGCTAGCGGGAGGGCCGGGGACCTACGAGCAGTACTTC
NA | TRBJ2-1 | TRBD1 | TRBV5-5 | CASSTGTGVSYNEQFF | TGTGCCAGCAGCACCGGGACAGGGGTCTCCTACAATGAGCAGTTCTTC
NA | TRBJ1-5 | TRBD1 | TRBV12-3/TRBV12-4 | CASSRIQQGAMSNQPQHF | TGTGCCAGCAGTCGGATTCAACAGGGGGCGATGAGCAATCAGCCCCAGCATTTT
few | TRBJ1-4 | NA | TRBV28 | CASSFSPTGFEKLFF | TGTGCCAGCAGTTTCTCGCCGACCGGATTTGAAAAACTGTTTTTT
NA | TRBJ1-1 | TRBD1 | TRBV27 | CASSLKAGQGAGTEAFF | TGTGCCAGCAGTTTAAAGGCGGGACAGGGGGCGGGCACTGAAGCTTTCTTT
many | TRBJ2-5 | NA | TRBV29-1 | CSVEVRRAGETQYF | TGCAGCGTTGAAGTCAGGAGGGCGGGCGAGACCCAGTACTTC
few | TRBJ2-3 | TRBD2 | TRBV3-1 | CASSPLSGGVTSTDTQYF | TGTGCCAGCAGCCCCCTCAGCGGGGGGGTAACTAGCACAGATACGCAGTATTTT
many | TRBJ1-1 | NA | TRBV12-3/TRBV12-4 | CASTRRMNTEAFF | TGTGCCAGCACCCGGAGGATGAACACTGAAGCTTTCTTT
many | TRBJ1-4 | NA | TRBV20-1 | CSATGGEGEKLFF | TGCAGTGCCACAGGCGGGGAAGGAGAAAAACTGTTTTTT
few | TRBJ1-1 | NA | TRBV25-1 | CASSEWEGIDEAFF | TGTGCCAGCAGTGAATGGGAGGGGATTGATGAAGCTTTCTTT
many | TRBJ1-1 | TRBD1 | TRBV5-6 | CASRTGTGDLDTEAFF | TGTGCCAGCAGAACGGGGACAGGGGATTTGGACACTGAAGCTTTCTTT
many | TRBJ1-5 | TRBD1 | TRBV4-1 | CASSPDGRGHQPQHF | TGCGCCAGCAGCCCCGATGGCAGGGGGCATCAGCCCCAGCATTTT
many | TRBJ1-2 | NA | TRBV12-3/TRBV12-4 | CASSQGIYGYTF | TGTGCCAGCAGTCAAGGGATCTATGGCTACACCTTC